Here is one T cell receptor (beta chain) with its context. These data are taken from a study of blood T cell repertoires in COVID-19. Study at large: Material from acute and convalescent COVID-19 was sourced from the United States, Italy and Spain. In each case, the material was cDNA or gDNA derived from T cells, B-cell-depleted T cells, or PBMCs.

The V end was cut by 5 bases, the J end by 3 bases, with 17 bases between. Germline CDR1 is MNHEY and CDR2 is SVGAGI. The CDR3 length is 15 residues. Per the original data handling: Reference gene primer amplification in the assay estimated nucleated cell counts. Measured with immunoSEQ multiplex PCR; TCRdb has only the in-frame clones, and not every one. From that table come the V and J calls and clone size; the DNA was used to work out D and trimming. The sample lists under 80,000 clones, roughly 86% seen once, with 12% in the top ten. The V call is TRBV6-5, the J call TRBJ2-7; D remains unclear. Sequenced sample: peripheral blood. The receptor was derived from a human donor in a cohort sampled during active COVID-19. CDR3 residues: CASSQSETVGYEQYF. The CDR3 DNA sequence: TGTGCCAGCAGTCAAAGCGAGACGGTTGGCTACGAGCAGTACTTC.